Below, 5 T cell receptor beta chains from the same sample are listed, as sequenced in a study of cytomegalovirus exposure and HLA in healthy donors. Vbeta (60) and Jbeta (13) primers were used in the PCR. TCRdb's copy holds only in-frame clones and misses some; the assay was immunoSEQ multiplex PCR. The sample lists under 200,000 clones, 65% to 80% occurring once. Source material: PBMCs. These receptors all stem from a woman aged 45-59 years in good health and CMV-seropositive.

This clone was counted a few times. The CDR3 loop reads CATSRALGGIPYEQYF. The CDR3 DNA follows: TGTGCCACCAGCAGAGCCCTGGGGGGGATCCCCTACGAGCAGTACTTC. This rearrangement joins TRBV15 to TRBJ2-7; 7 bases are a match to TRBD2. The germline gives CDR1 LNHNV, CDR2 YYDKDF (reference sequence). The CDR3 loop spans 16 amino acids. Trimming cost V 1 base and J 2 bases; bases outside gene matches: 8.

The chain has TRBV2 and TRBJ1-2; no clear D. Germline V gene lookup returns CDR1 SNHLY and CDR2 FYNNEI. CDR3 size: 13 residues. V was cut by 5 bases and J by 4 bases, with 11 bases left in between. Written as DNA, the CDR3 is TGTGCCAGCAGTTCTTCCGACACCTATGGCTACACCTTC. This sequence encodes CASSSSDTYGYTF.

The chain combines TRBV5-1 with TRBJ2-7, with 7 bases matching TRBD1. The CDR3 extends over 12 amino acids. Germline CDR1 reads SGHRS; CDR2 reads YFSETQ. The ends lost 3 bases at V and 6 bases at J; junction bases unmatched: 3. Here the CDR3 reads CASSSTGVEQYF. The DNA for the CDR3 is TGCGCCAGCAGCTCCACAGGGGTCGAGCAGTACTTC.

The rearrangement uses TRBV4-1 and TRBJ2-1, with 8 bases aligning to TRBD2. The CDR3 is 15 residues long. Trimming took 3 bases from V and 5 from J; bases not matched to a gene: 6. Germline CDR1 reads MGHRA; CDR2 reads YSYEKL. The CDR3 nucleotides are TGCGCCAGCAGCCACCCGGGACTAGTAAACAATGAGCAGTTCTTC. As protein: CASSHPGLVNNEQFF.

CDR3 DNA sequence: TGTGCCAGCAGTTTACCCCATGACCAAGAGACCCAGTACTTC. Amino acid sequence: CASSLPHDQETQYF. This rearrangement joins TRBV7-2 to TRBJ2-5; unclear D gene. Trimming stripped 6 bases from V and 0 bases from J, with 11 bases between. The CDR3 sequence is 14 residues long. In germline, CDR1 is SGHTA, CDR2 FQGNSA.